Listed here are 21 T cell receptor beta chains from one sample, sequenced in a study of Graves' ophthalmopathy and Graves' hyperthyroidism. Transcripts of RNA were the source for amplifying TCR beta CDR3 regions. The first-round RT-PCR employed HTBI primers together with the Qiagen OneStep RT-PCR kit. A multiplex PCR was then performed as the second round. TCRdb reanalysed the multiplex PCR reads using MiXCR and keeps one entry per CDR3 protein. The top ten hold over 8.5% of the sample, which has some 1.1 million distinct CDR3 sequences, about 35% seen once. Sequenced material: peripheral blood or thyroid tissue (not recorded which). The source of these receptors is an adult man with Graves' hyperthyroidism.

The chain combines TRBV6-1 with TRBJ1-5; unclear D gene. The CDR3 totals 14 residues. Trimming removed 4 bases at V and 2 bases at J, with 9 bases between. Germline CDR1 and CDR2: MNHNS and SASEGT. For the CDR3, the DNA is TGTGCCAGCAGTGTCCGGACGGGCAATCAGCCCCAGCATTTT. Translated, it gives CASSVRTGNQPQHF.

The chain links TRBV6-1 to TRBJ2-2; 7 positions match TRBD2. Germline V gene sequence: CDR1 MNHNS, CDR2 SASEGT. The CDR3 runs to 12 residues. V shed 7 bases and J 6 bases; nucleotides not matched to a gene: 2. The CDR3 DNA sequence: TGTGCCAGCATCCGGGAGGCCGGGGAGCTGTTTTTT. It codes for CASIREAGELFF.

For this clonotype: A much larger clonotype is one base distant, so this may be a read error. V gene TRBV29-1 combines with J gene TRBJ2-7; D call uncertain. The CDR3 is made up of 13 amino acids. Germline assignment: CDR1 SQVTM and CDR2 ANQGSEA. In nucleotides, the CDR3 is TGCTGCGTTTTGACGGTACTATCCTACGAGCAGTACTTC. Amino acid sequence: CCVLTVLSYEQYF.

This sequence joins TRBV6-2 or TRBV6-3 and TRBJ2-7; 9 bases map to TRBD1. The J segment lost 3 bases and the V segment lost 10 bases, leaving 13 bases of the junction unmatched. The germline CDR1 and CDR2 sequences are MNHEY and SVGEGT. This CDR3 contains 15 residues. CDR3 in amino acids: CANRHPGTGFYEQYF. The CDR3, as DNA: TGTGCCAACAGGCACCCCGGGACAGGGTTCTACGAGCAGTACTTC.

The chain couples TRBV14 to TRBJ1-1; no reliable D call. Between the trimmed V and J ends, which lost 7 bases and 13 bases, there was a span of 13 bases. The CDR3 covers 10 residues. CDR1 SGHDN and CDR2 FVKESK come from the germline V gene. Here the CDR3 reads CASNRWGDFF. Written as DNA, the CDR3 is TGTGCCAGCAACCGGTGGGGAGATTTCTTT.

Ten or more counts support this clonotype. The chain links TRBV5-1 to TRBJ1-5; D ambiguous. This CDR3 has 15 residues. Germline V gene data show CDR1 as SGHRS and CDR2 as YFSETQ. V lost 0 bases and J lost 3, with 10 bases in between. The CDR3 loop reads CASSLGGRPNQPQHF. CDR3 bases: TGCGCCAGCAGCTTGGGTGGGCGTCCCAATCAGCCCCAGCATTTT.

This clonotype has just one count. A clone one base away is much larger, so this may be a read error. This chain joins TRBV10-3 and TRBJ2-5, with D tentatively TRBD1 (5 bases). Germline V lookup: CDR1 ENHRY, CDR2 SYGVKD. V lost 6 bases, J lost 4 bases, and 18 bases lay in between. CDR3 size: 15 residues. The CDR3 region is CAIRMGLRYPETQYF. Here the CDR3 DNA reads TGTGCCATCAGGATGGGGCTGAGGTACCCAGAGACCCAGTACTTC.

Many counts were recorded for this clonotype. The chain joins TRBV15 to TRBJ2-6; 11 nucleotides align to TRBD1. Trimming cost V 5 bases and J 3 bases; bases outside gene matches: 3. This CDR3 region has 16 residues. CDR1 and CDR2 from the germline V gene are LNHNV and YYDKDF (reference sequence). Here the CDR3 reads CATSGQGALGANVLTF. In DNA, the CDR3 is TGTGCCACCAGCGGACAGGGGGCGCTTGGGGCCAACGTCCTGACTTTC.

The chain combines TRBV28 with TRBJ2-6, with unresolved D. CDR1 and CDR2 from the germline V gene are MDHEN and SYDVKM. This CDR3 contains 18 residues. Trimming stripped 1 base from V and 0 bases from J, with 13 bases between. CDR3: CASSLSRRTGSGANVLTF. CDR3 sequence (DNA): TGTGCCAGCAGTTTATCTCGTAGGACGGGCTCTGGGGCCAACGTCCTGACTTTC.

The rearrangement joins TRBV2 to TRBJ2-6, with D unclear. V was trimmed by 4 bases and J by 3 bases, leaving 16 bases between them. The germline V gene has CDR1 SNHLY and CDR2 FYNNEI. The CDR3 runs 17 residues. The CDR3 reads CASSGLGTHYGANVLTF. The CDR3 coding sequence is TGTGCCAGCAGTGGGCTTGGCACGCACTATGGGGCCAACGTCCTGACTTTC.

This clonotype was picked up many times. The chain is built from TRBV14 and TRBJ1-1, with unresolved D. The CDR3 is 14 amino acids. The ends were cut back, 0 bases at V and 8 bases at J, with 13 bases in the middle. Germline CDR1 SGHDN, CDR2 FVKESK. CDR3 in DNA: TGTGCCAGCAGCCAAGAGACGTTCGGTGGGGAAGCTTTCTTT. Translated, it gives CASSQETFGGEAFF.

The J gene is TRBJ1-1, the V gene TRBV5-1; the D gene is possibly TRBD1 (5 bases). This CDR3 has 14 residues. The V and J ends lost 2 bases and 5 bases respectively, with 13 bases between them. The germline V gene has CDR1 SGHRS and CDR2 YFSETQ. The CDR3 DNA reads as TGCGCCAGCAGCTTTAGTCATGGGGGAACTGAAGCTTTCTTT. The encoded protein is CASSFSHGGTEAFF.

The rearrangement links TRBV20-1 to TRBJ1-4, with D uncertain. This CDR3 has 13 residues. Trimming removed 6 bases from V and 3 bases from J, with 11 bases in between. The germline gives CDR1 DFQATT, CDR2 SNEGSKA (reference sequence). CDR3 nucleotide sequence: TGCAGTGCCACGGGCTTCGCTAATGAAAAACTGTTTTTT. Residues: CSATGFANEKLFF.

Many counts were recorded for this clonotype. The CDR3 DNA sequence: TGTGCCACCAGCCCCCAGAATAATTCACCCCTCCACTTT. It yields the protein CATSPQNNSPLHF. V gene TRBV15 combines with J gene TRBJ1-6; D call uncertain. The V gene lost 5 bases and the J gene lost 5 bases, with 7 bases spanning the gap. CDR1 is LNHNV, CDR2 YYDKDF, per germline (reference sequence). CDR3 length equals 13 residues.

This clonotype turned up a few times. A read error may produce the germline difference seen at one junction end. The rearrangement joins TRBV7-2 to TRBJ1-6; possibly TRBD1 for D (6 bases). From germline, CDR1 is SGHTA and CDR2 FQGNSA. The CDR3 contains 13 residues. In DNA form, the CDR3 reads TGTGCCAGCAGCTCCCAGCGGGGGGCCCTGTCCTTCTTC. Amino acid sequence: CASSSQRGALSFF.

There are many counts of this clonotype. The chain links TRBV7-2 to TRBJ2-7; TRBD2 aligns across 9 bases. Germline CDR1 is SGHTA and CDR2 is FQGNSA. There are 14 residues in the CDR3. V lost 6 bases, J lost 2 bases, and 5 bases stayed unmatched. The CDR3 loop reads CASSLGLATYEQYF. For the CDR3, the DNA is TGTGCCAGCAGTCTCGGACTAGCGACCTACGAGCAGTACTTC.

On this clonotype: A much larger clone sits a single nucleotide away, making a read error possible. CDR3 DNA sequence: TGTGCCAGCAGCGCCGGGACAGATAGCAATCAGCCCCAGCATTTT. Translating gives CASSAGTDSNQPQHF. The V and J genes are TRBV5-8 and TRBJ1-5; 7 positions agree with TRBD1. Germline assignment: CDR1 SGHTS and CDR2 YDEGEE. Trimming cost V 4 bases and J 0 bases; bases outside gene matches: 4. CDR3 length: 15 amino acids.

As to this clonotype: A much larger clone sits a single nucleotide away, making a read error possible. CDR3 coding DNA: TGTGCCAGCAGCGTAAATGACTGGGCGGAGACCCAGTACTTC. The encoded protein is CASSVNDWAETQYF. V gene TRBV9 combines with J gene TRBJ2-5; D is unresolved. Trimming took 1 base from V and 5 from J, leaving 12 bases between them. The germline V gene has CDR1 SGDLS and CDR2 YYNGEE. The CDR3 is 14 amino acids.

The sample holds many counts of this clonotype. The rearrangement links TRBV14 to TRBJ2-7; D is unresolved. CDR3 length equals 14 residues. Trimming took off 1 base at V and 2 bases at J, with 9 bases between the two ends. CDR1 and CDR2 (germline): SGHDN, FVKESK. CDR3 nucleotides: TGTGCCAGCAGCCAAGTTCAGGACCCCTACGAGCAGTACTTC. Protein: CASSQVQDPYEQYF.

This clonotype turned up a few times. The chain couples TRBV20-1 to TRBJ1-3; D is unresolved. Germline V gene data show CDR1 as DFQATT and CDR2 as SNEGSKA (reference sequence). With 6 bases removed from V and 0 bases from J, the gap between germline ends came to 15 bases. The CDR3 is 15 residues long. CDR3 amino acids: CSAPLKPSSGNTIYF. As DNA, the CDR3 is TGCAGTGCCCCTTTGAAACCCAGCTCTGGAAACACCATATATTTT.

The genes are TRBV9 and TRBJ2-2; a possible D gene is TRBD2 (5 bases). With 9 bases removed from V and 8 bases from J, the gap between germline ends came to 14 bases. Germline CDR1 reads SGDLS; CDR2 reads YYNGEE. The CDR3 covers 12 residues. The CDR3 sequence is CAISERAGELFF. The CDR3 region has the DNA TGTGCCATCAGTGAGAGGGCAGGGGAGCTGTTTTTT. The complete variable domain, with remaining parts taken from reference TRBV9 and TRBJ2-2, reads DSGVTQTPKHLITATGQRVTLRCSPRSGDLSVYWYQQSLDQGLQFLIQYYNGEERAKGNILERFSAQQFPDLHSELNLSSLELGDSALYFCAISERAGELFFGEGSRLTVL.